The 21 T cell receptor beta chains given below trace back to one sample, sequenced in a study of T cells in Graves' hyperthyroidism and ophthalmopathy. Amplified regions were TCR beta CDR3 sequences from RNA transcripts. A first-round RT-PCR of the TCR CDR3 used the HTBI primer set. TCRdb independently ran MiXCR on the multiplex PCR reads; one entry per CDR3 protein. The repertoire consists of 350,000 to 400,000 distinct CDR3 sequences, with 15% occurring once and the leading ten covering 30% to 35%. The specimen sequenced was blood. These receptors originate from a woman in her twenties or thirties with Graves' hyperthyroidism.

V gene TRBV6-1 combines with J gene TRBJ2-1, with D maybe TRBD1 (6 bases). Germline values: CDR1 MNHNS, CDR2 SASEGT. The V end lost 5 bases, the J end lost 9 bases, and 23 bases lay between the germline ends. This CDR3 is built from 16 residues. The CDR3 is CASSQPSGRGVSEQFF. Written as DNA, the CDR3 is TGTGCCAGCAGTCAACCCTCGGGCAGGGGAGTTTCTGAGCAGTTCTTC.

The table lists this clonotype with many counts. This sequence joins TRBV2 and TRBJ2-5; 9 bases fit TRBD2. V lost 4 bases to trimming and J lost 5 bases; unmatched junction nucleotides: 11. Per the germline V gene, CDR1 is SNHLY and CDR2 is FYNNEI. The CDR3 runs to 16 residues. DNA for the CDR3: TGTGCCAGCAGTGGGACTAGCGCGGTAATAGAGGAGACCCAGTACTTC. Translated, it gives CASSGTSAVIEETQYF.

This clonotype was recorded at least ten times. The CDR3 DNA reads TGTGCCAGCAGCCTCGGGACAGGGCCCCACTATGGCTACACCTTC. It specifies CASSLGTGPHYGYTF. The chain recombines TRBV28 with TRBJ1-2; 9 nucleotides align to TRBD1. The CDR3 consists of 15 residues. Per the germline V gene, CDR1 is MDHEN and CDR2 is SYDVKM. Trimming took 6 bases from V and 3 from J; bases not matched to a gene: 8.

The rearrangement links TRBV9 to TRBJ2-1, with D possibly matching TRBD2 (6 bases). V lost 0 bases and J 0 bases, leaving 10 bases between the germline ends. The CDR3 consists of 16 residues. CDR1 is SGDLS, CDR2 YYNGEE, per germline. CDR3 nucleotide sequence: TGTGCCAGCAGCGTAGCTGGGGGGAGCTCCTACAATGAGCAGTTCTTC. It translates to CASSVAGGSSYNEQFF.

The CDR3 spells CASSGGPNTGELFF. For the CDR3, the DNA is TGTGCCAGCAGCGGGGGCCCGAACACCGGGGAGCTGTTTTTT. The chain joins TRBV9 to TRBJ2-2; TRBD1 might be the D (5 bases). With 3 bases removed from V and 0 bases from J, the gap between germline ends came to 6 bases. CDR1 is SGDLS and CDR2 is YYNGEE in the germline V gene. The CDR3 spans 14 residues.

This clonotype was counted only a few times. V is TRBV20-1 and J is TRBJ2-7; weak D call: TRBD2 (5 bases). V was shortened by 3 bases and J by 2 bases, with 14 bases between the two germline ends. CDR1 is DFQATT and CDR2 is SNEGSKA in the germline V gene (reference sequence). This CDR3 region has 14 residues. The CDR3 nucleotides read TGCAGTGCTAGTAGCCCGAAGGGAGCCTACGAGCAGTACTTC. It is translated as CSASSPKGAYEQYF.

This clonotype was observed at least ten times. This chain connects TRBV27 to TRBJ2-1; D not certain. The CDR3 runs to 15 residues. The V gene lost 5 bases and the J gene lost 8 bases, with 19 bases spanning the gap. Per the germline V gene, CDR1 is MNHEY and CDR2 is SMNVEV (reference sequence). CDR3 sequence (DNA): TGTGCCAGCAGTACTCTCCCGACTGGCTTCGATGAGCAGTTCTTC. Translating it yields CASSTLPTGFDEQFF.

The chain recombines TRBV28 with TRBJ1-4; 7 positions agree with TRBD1. V dropped 4 bases and J dropped 6; count of bases not matched to a gene: 17. Germline values: CDR1 MDHEN, CDR2 SYDVKM. This CDR3 spans 18 amino acids. This CDR3 reads CASSSPPPFRRGHEKLFF. The CDR3 DNA is TGTGCCAGCAGTTCCCCCCCGCCTTTCCGGAGGGGGCATGAAAAACTGTTTTTT.

Turning to this clonotype: This may come from a read error, since a much larger clone is one base off. The chain uses TRBV18 and TRBJ2-4, with a possible D match to TRBD2 (5 bases). Germline values: CDR1 KGHSH, CDR2 LQKENI. This CDR3 has 15 amino acids. CDR3 in amino acids: CASSPPAGIGNIQHF. DNA of the CDR3: TGTGCCAGCTCACCACCTGCCGGGATCGGAAACATTCAGCACTTC.

This clonotype occurred many times. The chain recombines TRBV6-1 with TRBJ2-7, with 7 bases fitting TRBD2. The V gene's germline CDR1 is MNHNS and CDR2 SASEGT. The CDR3 extends over 15 amino acids. Losses at the gene ends were 6 bases for V and 5 bases for J; bases not matched to a gene: 13. The CDR3 sequence: CASSPPRASGDEQYF. In nucleotides, the CDR3 is TGTGCCAGCAGCCCTCCCCGGGCTAGCGGTGACGAGCAGTACTTC.

The rearrangement links TRBV20-1 to TRBJ2-1, with 11 positions matching TRBD2. The V gene end was trimmed by 3 bases and the J gene end by 9 bases; junction bases not matched to a gene: 10. Germline V lookup: CDR1 DFQATT, CDR2 SNEGSKA (reference sequence). The CDR3 loop spans 15 amino acids. The CDR3: CSARKVSGRAGEQFF. The DNA for the CDR3 is TGCAGTGCTAGGAAAGTTAGCGGGAGGGCAGGTGAGCAGTTCTTC.

The chain uses TRBV29-1 and TRBJ1-2; 8 bases align to TRBD1. Trimming at V came to 2 bases and at J to 4 bases, leaving 6 bases not matched to a gene. Germline CDR1 reads SQVTM; CDR2 reads ANQGSEA. The CDR3 is 14 amino acids. The CDR3 sequence: CSVETGQGFYGYTF. The CDR3, as DNA: TGCAGCGTTGAAACTGGACAGGGTTTCTATGGCTACACCTTC.

In its sample, this clonotype was seen a few times. The chain uses TRBV27 and TRBJ2-1, with a tentative D call TRBD1 (5 bases). The V end was cut by 5 bases, the J end by 3 bases, with 17 bases between. The CDR3 extends over 16 amino acids. Germline values: CDR1 MNHEY, CDR2 SMNVEV (reference sequence). The DNA of the CDR3 is TGTGCCAGCAGTCCTCGTCCAGGGTCTAGCTACAATGAGCAGTTCTTC. This sequence encodes CASSPRPGSSYNEQFF.

The chain joins TRBV7-9 to TRBJ2-2; D is possibly TRBD1 (6 bases). Germline CDR1 reads SEHNR; CDR2 reads FQNEAQ (reference sequence). V shed 8 bases and J shed 5 bases, with 18 bases lying between them. The CDR3 loop spans 15 amino acids. The CDR3 DNA reads as TGTGCCAGCGGCCAAACAGGGCTCGGGACCGGGGAGCTGTTTTTT. Translating gives CASGQTGLGTGELFF.

This clonotype was seen ten or more times. The gene calls are TRBV24-1 and TRBJ2-1, with 7 bases matching TRBD1. Germline-derived CDR1 and CDR2 are KGHDR and SFDVKD. This CDR3 spans 15 amino acids. Trimming took 3 bases from V and 4 from J; bases not matched to a gene: 5. Here the CDR3 reads CATSDPGTDYNEQFF. As DNA, the CDR3 is TGTGCCACCAGTGATCCCGGGACAGATTACAATGAGCAGTTCTTC.

This clonotype was found many times. V usage is TRBV7-2 and J usage is TRBJ2-3; TRBD1 matches 7 bases. V was clipped by 1 base and J by 7 bases; unmatched bases: 8. This CDR3 has 15 residues. The germline CDR1 and CDR2 sequences are SGHTA and FQGNSA. CDR3 sequence: CASSLGAGGGNTQYF. The CDR3 DNA follows: TGTGCCAGCAGCTTAGGGGCAGGGGGTGGAAATACGCAGTATTTT.

In this sample, this clonotype turned up many times. The rearrangement joins TRBV6-5 to TRBJ2-7, with 7 bases matching TRBD2. This CDR3 is 16 amino acids long. The germline CDR1 and CDR2 sequences are MNHEY and SVGAGI. With V trimmed by 0 bases and J by 0 bases, 5 bases remained unmatched. The CDR3 sequence: CASSYSRAGASYEQYF. CDR3 coding DNA: TGTGCCAGCAGTTACTCGAGGGCGGGAGCCTCCTACGAGCAGTACTTC.

This clonotype was found many times. The V and J genes are TRBV5-1 and TRBJ2-2; TRBD2 is a possible D gene (5 bases). The CDR3 covers 16 residues. The germline V gene has CDR1 SGHRS and CDR2 YFSETQ. V lost 4 bases and J lost 7, with 20 bases in between. CDR3 loop: CASSNRGLPEDGELFF. The CDR3 DNA is TGCGCCAGCAGCAACCGAGGGCTGCCCGAGGACGGGGAGCTGTTTTTT.

This clonotype came up many times. The chain is built from TRBV5-1 and TRBJ2-3; maybe TRBD1 (5 bases). Trimming took 0 bases from V and 1 from J, leaving 9 bases between them. This CDR3 has 15 amino acids. Germline V gives CDR1 SGHRS, CDR2 YFSETQ. The CDR3 coding sequence is TGCGCCAGCAGCTTGGACCCGACAGGCACAGATACGCAGTATTTT. This encodes CASSLDPTGTDTQYF.

This clonotype occurred a few times. This sequence joins TRBV27 and TRBJ1-5; the D gene is possibly TRBD1 (6 bases). V gave up 8 bases and J gave up 4 bases, with 18 bases separating them. The germline V gene encodes CDR1 MNHEY and CDR2 SMNVEV (reference sequence). This CDR3 is built from 15 residues. The CDR3 sequence is CASGGGGIPNQPQHF. The DNA of the CDR3 is TGTGCCAGCGGGGGAGGGGGGATACCGAATCAGCCCCAGCATTTT.

This clonotype was recorded at least ten times. The germline gene is not matched at one end of the junction; a read error may be the cause. This chain links TRBV5-1 with TRBJ2-3; a weak D match, TRBD2 (5 bases). The length of the CDR3 is 14 residues. The germline gives CDR1 SGHRS, CDR2 YFSETQ. CDR3 region: CASSFGGSTDTQYF. The CDR3 nucleotides read TGTGCCAGCAGTTTCGGCGGGAGCACAGATACGCAGTATTTT. The variable domain in full, with the rest retrieved from reference TRBV5-1 and TRBJ2-3, is KAGVTQTPRYLIKTRGQQVTLSCSPISGHRSVSWYQQTPGQGLQFLFEYFSETQRNKGNFPGRFSGRQFSNSRSEMNVSTLELGDSALYLCASSFGGSTDTQYFGPGTRLTVL.